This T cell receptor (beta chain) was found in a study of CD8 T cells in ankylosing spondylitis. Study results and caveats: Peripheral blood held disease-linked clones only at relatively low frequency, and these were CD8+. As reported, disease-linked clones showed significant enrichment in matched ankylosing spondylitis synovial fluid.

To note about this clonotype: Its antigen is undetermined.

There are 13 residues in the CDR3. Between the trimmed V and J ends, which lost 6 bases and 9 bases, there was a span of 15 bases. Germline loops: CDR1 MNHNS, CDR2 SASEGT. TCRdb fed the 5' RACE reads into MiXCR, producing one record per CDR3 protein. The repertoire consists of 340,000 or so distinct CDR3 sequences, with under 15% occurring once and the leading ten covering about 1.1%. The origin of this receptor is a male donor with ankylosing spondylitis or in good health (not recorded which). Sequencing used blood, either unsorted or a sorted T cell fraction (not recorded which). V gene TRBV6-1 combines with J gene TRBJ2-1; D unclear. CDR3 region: CASRNWVVGEQFF. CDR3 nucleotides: TGTGCCAGCAGAAACTGGGTGGTAGGTGAGCAGTTCTTC.